This passage covers 8 T cell receptor beta chains from one sample sequenced in a study of cytomegalovirus exposure and HLA in healthy donors. The primer mix had 60 Vbeta and 13 Jbeta primers. Assay: immunoSEQ multiplex PCR; the TCRdb copy retains only in-frame clones and omits some. The listing contains about 35,000 clones. The specimen sequenced was PBMCs. Receptors originate from a woman aged 35 to 49 in good health and CMV-seropositive.

The rearrangement joins TRBV4-1 to TRBJ2-3; 12 bases align to TRBD2. The germline CDR1 and CDR2 sequences are MGHRA and YSYEKL. The length of the CDR3 is 16 residues. With 1 base clipped from V and 2 bases from J, the junction kept 1 base outside the gene matches. The CDR3 region is CASSQASGRATDTQYF. CDR3 in DNA: TGCGCCAGCAGCCAAGCTAGCGGGAGGGCCACAGATACGCAGTATTTT.

The rearrangement uses TRBV28 and TRBJ1-5; D perhaps matches TRBD1 (6 bases). Trimming removed 6 bases at V and 6 bases at J, with 18 bases between. The CDR3 runs 15 residues. CDR1 and CDR2 (germline): MDHEN, SYDVKM. The CDR3 region is CASRLTGRWGQPQHF. CDR3 coding DNA: TGTGCCAGCAGATTGACAGGAAGGTGGGGTCAGCCCCAGCATTTT.

This chain uses TRBV27 with TRBJ2-2, with 8 bases matching TRBD1. There are 12 residues in the CDR3. After removal of 8 bases from V and 8 bases from J, the junction contained 4 bases not matched to a gene. Germline V gives CDR1 MNHEY, CDR2 SMNVEV (reference sequence). DNA of the CDR3: TGTGCCAGCGGACAGGGTGCGGGGGAGCTGTTTTTT. Protein: CASGQGAGELFF.

The CDR3 protein is CASSWGEVGQPQHF. Here the CDR3 DNA reads TGTGCCAGCAGCTGGGGGGAGGTAGGTCAGCCCCAGCATTTT. The chain joins TRBV7-2 to TRBJ1-5, with a weak D call TRBD1 (5 bases). Trimming took off 4 bases at V and 6 bases at J, with 13 bases between the two ends. The CDR3 consists of 14 residues. Per the germline V gene, CDR1 is SGHTA and CDR2 is FQGNSA.

This chain connects TRBV30 to TRBJ1-2, with no clear D. From germline, CDR1 is GTSNPN and CDR2 SVGIG (reference sequence). Between the trimmed V and J ends, which lost 3 bases and 9 bases, there was a span of 14 bases. CDR3 size: 12 residues. DNA of the CDR3: TGTGCCTGGAGCCCTCAGATCATCAGCTACACCTTC. It is translated as CAWSPQIISYTF.

The chain joins TRBV6-1 to TRBJ2-5; TRBD1 might be the D (6 bases). Trimming removed 1 base from V and 2 bases from J, with 11 bases in between. The CDR3 is 15 residues long. The germline gives CDR1 MNHNS, CDR2 SASEGT. The CDR3 sequence is CASSEGFGQQETQYF. In DNA, the CDR3 is TGTGCCAGCAGTGAAGGTTTTGGACAGCAAGAGACCCAGTACTTC.

The chain has TRBV30 and TRBJ1-2; D not certain. This CDR3 is 13 amino acids long. CDR1 is GTSNPN, CDR2 SVGIG, per germline (reference sequence). V was shortened by 2 bases and J by 3 bases, with 10 bases between the two germline ends. CDR3 residues: CAWSRGQDYGYTF. For the CDR3, the DNA is TGTGCCTGGAGTCGTGGGCAGGACTATGGCTACACCTTC.

CDR3 nucleotides: TGTGCCAGCAGTTACTCGAAGACTAGCGGGAGAGTCGAGCAGTACTTC. It is translated as CASSYSKTSGRVEQYF. The chain uses TRBV6-6 and TRBJ2-7, with 12 bases that match TRBD2. This CDR3 has 16 residues. J was trimmed by 6 bases and V by 0 bases; bases with no gene match: 6. CDR1 and CDR2 from the germline V gene are MNHNY and SVGAGI (reference sequence).